This T cell receptor (beta chain) was recovered during a study of coeliac disease. As for the study in general: Each coeliac patient was active, refractory type I, or diet-controlled.

Findings of the study overall: In active celiac disease, intraepithelial and lamina propria TRB and TRG repertoires were less clonal than controls.

Concerning this clone itself: The antigen is undetermined.

Only in-frame clones appear in the TCRdb table, and some are missing; sequencing was by immunoSEQ multiplex PCR. In the table there are fewer than 800 clones, around 64% of which are singletons. This CDR3 contains 15 residues. Germline CDR1 and CDR2: SGHVS and FNYEAQ. The V segment lost 1 base and the J segment 1 base; nucleotides outside the gene matches: 2. The gene calls are TRBV7-6 and TRBJ2-3; 7 nucleotides agree with TRBD1. This sequence was found in a woman aged 25 to 39 with active celiac disease. The material sequenced was intraepithelial lymphocytes from the gut. The CDR3 protein is CASSLEGARTDTQYF. In DNA, the CDR3 is TGTGCCAGCAGCTTAGAGGGGGCGCGCACAGATACGCAGTATTTT. The variable domain in full, with the rest retrieved from reference TRBV7-6 and TRBJ2-3, is GAGVSQSPRYKVTKRGQDVALRCDPISGHVSLYWYRQALGQGPEFLTYFNYEAQQDKSGLPNDRFSAERPEGSISTLTIQRTEQRDSAMYRCASSLEGARTDTQYFGPGTRLTVL.